This T cell receptor beta chain was retrieved from a study of naive and memory T cell subsets. The study's findings and limits: Gini index rose across naive, CM, EM and EMRA in CD4 and CD8.

An equimolar mix of two oligonucleotides served as the beta constant-region primer for TRBC1 and TRBC2. TCRdb called the UMI-ligation and nested PCR reads again in MiXCR, with one record for every CDR3 protein. The sample holds 130,000 to 150,000 distinct CDR3 sequences, about 18% seen once. CD4 T cells were positively selected, then CD8 T cells from the CD4-negative fraction. Cells stained for CD3, CD4, CD8, CD45RA, CD27 and viability were sorted into four CD45RA/CD27 subsets. V lost 4 bases to trimming and J lost 9 bases, with 24 bases between them. The CDR3 extends over 15 amino acids. Germline V CDR1 and CDR2: SQVTM, ANQGSEA. This clonotype was recorded many times. Its target is not known.

This receptor was taken from a human donor in good health. Sequencing was performed on naive CD4+ T cells from blood. The chain carries TRBV29-1 and TRBJ1-1; weak D call: TRBD1 (6 bases). The CDR3 DNA sequence: TGCAGCGTTGTATATTCCGGGACATCGGGAATTAAAGCTTTCTTT. This gives the protein CSVVYSGTSGIKAFF.